Detailed here is one T cell receptor beta chain. The sample belongs to a study of blood T cell repertoires in COVID-19. Study-wide background: Whether acute or convalescent, the COVID-19 samples came from the United States, Italy and Spain. From T cells, B-cell-depleted T cells, or PBMCs came the material, which was cDNA or gDNA.

Original processing methods: Amplification of reference gene primers was used by the study to estimate nucleated cell counts. Data came from immunoSEQ multiplex PCR; TCRdb stores just in-frame clones and leaves some out. That table gives V, J and clone size, and the DNA gave D and trimming. Of about 66,000 clones in the sample, about nine tenths were seen once. CDR1 and CDR2 from the germline V gene are SGHDT and YYEEEE. The CDR3 length is 14 residues. V lost 2 bases to trimming and J lost 5 bases, with 13 bases between them. The sequencing sample was made of peripheral blood. The sequence came from a human donor in a cohort sampled during active COVID-19. V and J are TRBV5-6 and TRBJ1-1; D might be TRBD1 (6 bases). DNA of the CDR3: TGTGCCAGCAGCTTCATTACAGGGAAGACTGAAGCTTTCTTT. Translating it yields CASSFITGKTEAFF.